This entry lists 10 T cell receptor beta chains sequenced from one sample in a study of T cell responses to AZD1222 COVID-19 vaccine. TCRdb's copy holds only in-frame clones and misses some; the assay was immunoSEQ multiplex PCR. The data show around 150,000 clones, with about 95% seen just once and roughly 1.2% held by the top ten. Sequencing used peripheral blood, obtained on day 0 of AZD1222 vaccination. Source of these receptors: an adult in good health.

The V gene is TRBV27, the J gene TRBJ2-5; TRBD2 agrees at 14 bases. CDR1 MNHEY and CDR2 SMNVEV come from the germline V gene (reference sequence). J lost 5 bases, V lost 4 bases, and 12 bases had no gene match. The CDR3 is 18 amino acids. CDR3 region: CASSSSLTSGRAGETQYF. The DNA for the CDR3 is TGTGCCAGCAGTTCGTCCCTGACTAGCGGGAGGGCCGGTGAGACCCAGTACTTC.

The chain has TRBV6-5 and TRBJ1-2; D not certain. In germline, CDR1 is MNHEY, CDR2 SVGAGI. Trimming stripped 6 bases from V and 2 bases from J, with 10 bases between. The CDR3 has 13 amino acids. CDR3 region: CASSASENYGYTF. In DNA form, the CDR3 reads TGTGCCAGCAGCGCATCAGAGAACTATGGCTACACCTTC.

This rearrangement joins TRBV3-1 (or the pseudogene TRBV3-2) to TRBJ2-3, with 7 bases lining up with TRBD1. V lost 0 bases and J lost 6; bases outside the gene matches: 0. This CDR3 comprises 13 residues. Germline CDR1 and CDR2: LGHDT and YNNKEL (reference sequence). The CDR3 spells CASSQEQGDTQYF. The CDR3 coding sequence is TGTGCCAGCAGCCAAGAACAGGGGGATACGCAGTATTTT.

V and J are TRBV18 and TRBJ1-5, with TRBD1 matching over 7 bases. Germline CDR1 is KGHSH and CDR2 is LQKENI. The CDR3 has 15 residues. V shed 5 bases and J 6 bases; nucleotides not matched to a gene: 10. Here the CDR3 DNA reads TGTGCCAGCTCATCAGAGACAGGGCTGGGTCAGCCCCAGCATTTT. Residues: CASSSETGLGQPQHF.

The chain is built from TRBV3-1 (or the pseudogene TRBV3-2) and TRBJ1-4; perhaps TRBD1 as D (5 bases). Trimming took off 6 bases at V and 0 bases at J, with 8 bases between the two ends. Germline CDR1 LGHDT, CDR2 YNNKEL (reference sequence). The CDR3 sequence is 14 residues long. CDR3: CASRSRATNEKLFF. The CDR3 DNA reads TGTGCCAGCAGGTCCAGGGCAACTAATGAAAAACTGTTTTTT.

This chain connects TRBV18 to TRBJ1-1; D might be TRBD1 (5 bases). In germline, CDR1 is KGHSH, CDR2 LQKENI. Trimming removed 1 base from V and 1 base from J, with 10 bases in between. CDR3 size: 15 residues. CDR3 residues: CASSPQAGRNTEAFF. For the CDR3, the DNA is TGTGCCAGCTCACCACAGGCAGGGAGGAACACTGAAGCTTTCTTT. The full variable domain, in which reference TRBV18 and TRBJ1-1 provide the parts outside the CDR3, is NAGVMQNPRHLVRRRGQEARLRCSPMKGHSHVYWYRQLPEEGLKFMVYLQKENIIDESGMPKERFSAEFPKEGPSILRIQQVVRGDSAAYFCASSPQAGRNTEAFFGQGTRLTVV.

The V gene is TRBV28, the J gene TRBJ1-6; D uncertain. The CDR3 spans 11 residues. Looked up from germline, CDR1 is MDHEN and CDR2 is SYDVKM. V lost 3 bases to trimming and J lost 10 bases, with 4 bases between them. The CDR3 region is CASSFGSPLHF. In DNA, the CDR3 is TGTGCCAGCAGTTTTGGGTCACCCCTCCACTTT. Based on the CDR3 plus reference TRBV28 and TRBJ1-6, the full variable domain is DVKVTQSSRYLVKRTGEKVFLECVQDMDHENMFWYRQDPGLGLRLIYFSYDVKMKEKGDIPEGYSVSREKKERFSLILESASTNQTSMYLCASSFGSPLHFGNGTRLTVT.

The chain links TRBV5-6 to TRBJ2-6; TRBD1 or TRBD2 may be the D gene (6 bases each). The CDR3 loop spans 17 amino acids. Deletions cut 6 bases from V and 2 bases from J, with 18 bases between. CDR1 SGHDT and CDR2 YYEEEE come from the germline V gene. For the CDR3, the DNA is TGTGCCAGCATTGCGGAGGGGGGAACCCCTGGGGCCAACGTCCTGACTTTC. Residues: CASIAEGGTPGANVLTF. The entire variable domain, with the rest obtained from reference TRBV5-6 and TRBJ2-6, is as follows: DAGVTQSPTHLIKTRGQQVTLRCSPKSGHDTVSWYQQALGQGPQFIFQYYEEEERQRGNFPDRFSGHQFPNYSSELNVNALLLGDSALYLCASIAEGGTPGANVLTFGAGSRLTVL.

The gene calls are TRBV10-3 and TRBJ1-5; 10 nucleotides agree with TRBD1. Germline assignment: CDR1 ENHRY and CDR2 SYGVKD. V dropped 5 bases and J dropped 0; count of bases not matched to a gene: 10. The CDR3 contains 18 residues. The CDR3, as DNA: TGTGCCATCAGTATACTATCCGGGACAGGGGATAGCAATCAGCCCCAGCATTTT. Residues: CAISILSGTGDSNQPQHF.

V is TRBV5-1 and J is TRBJ1-2, with 9 bases fitting TRBD1. Losses at the gene ends were 0 bases for V and 6 bases for J; bases not matched to a gene: 3. This CDR3 spans 14 amino acids. Germline V gene lookup returns CDR1 SGHRS and CDR2 YFSETQ. CDR3 protein: CASSLDRGQDGYTF. CDR3 bases: TGCGCCAGCAGCTTGGACAGGGGGCAGGATGGCTACACCTTC.